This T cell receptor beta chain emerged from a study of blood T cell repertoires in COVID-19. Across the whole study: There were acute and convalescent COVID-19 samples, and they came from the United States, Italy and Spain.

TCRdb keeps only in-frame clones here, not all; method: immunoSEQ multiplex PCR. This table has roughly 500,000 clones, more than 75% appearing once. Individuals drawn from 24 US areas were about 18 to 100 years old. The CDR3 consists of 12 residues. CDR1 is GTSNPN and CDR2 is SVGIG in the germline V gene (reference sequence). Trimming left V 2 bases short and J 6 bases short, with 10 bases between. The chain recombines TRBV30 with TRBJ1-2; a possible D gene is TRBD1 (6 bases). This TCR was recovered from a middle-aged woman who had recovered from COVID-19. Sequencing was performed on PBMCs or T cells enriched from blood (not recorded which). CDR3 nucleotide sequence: TGTGCCTGGAGTCAGGGGAGGGATGGCTACACCTTC. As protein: CAWSQGRDGYTF.